This TCR beta chain was recorded in a study of blood T cell repertoires in COVID-19. At the level of the study: The United States, Italy and Spain supplied acute and convalescent COVID-19 samples. Sources were T cells, B-cell-depleted T cells, or PBMCs; the material itself was cDNA or gDNA.

The CDR3 is made up of 13 amino acids. CDR1 is LNHDA, CDR2 SQIVND, per germline (reference sequence). V was pared by 5 bases and J by 3 bases, with 11 bases between. The table came from immunoSEQ multiplex PCR; TCRdb's copy has only in-frame clones and leaves some out. In the table there are 120,000 or so clones, approximately 68% of which are singletons. The sequence came from a woman aged 70-85 years with acute or convalescent COVID-19. Source material: peripheral blood. The J gene is TRBJ2-7, the V gene TRBV19, with TRBD2 as a possible D gene (6 bases). Here the CDR3 DNA reads TGTGCCAGTAGTTTCGGGGGAAGCTACGAGCAGTACTTC. It codes for CASSFGGSYEQYF.